One sample yielded the 29 T cell receptor beta chains listed below, sequenced in a study of blood T cell repertoires in COVID-19. Using immunoSEQ multiplex PCR, the repertoire was profiled, and TCRdb retains in-frame clones only, with some absent. Of about 260,000 clones detected, around four fifths appear once; the ten largest clones hold around 4.1%. The sequencing sample was made of PBMCs or T cells enriched from blood (not recorded which). These receptors came from a man under 40 with acute COVID-19.

This clone came up once. The chain links TRBV21-1 to TRBJ1-1; the DNA was not used to check the table's D call, TRBD1. TRBV21-1 is annotated as a pseudogene. The CDR3 loop spans 17 amino acids. Written as DNA, the CDR3 is TGTGCCAGCAGCCAAAGTGACAGGGGGCACAGGGGGACTGAAGCTTTCTTT. It translates to CASSQSDRGHRGTEAFF.

This clone was counted a few times. The chain has TRBV3-1 (or the pseudogene TRBV3-2) and TRBJ1-2, with TRBD1 matching 7 bases. The germline V gene encodes CDR1 LGHDT and CDR2 YNNKEL (reference sequence). V shed 4 bases, J shed 8 bases, and the junction held 4 bases outside the gene matches. This CDR3 contains 12 residues. DNA for the CDR3: TGTGCCAGCAGCCCAACAGGGGTCGGCTACACCTTC. Its protein product is CASSPTGVGYTF.

The rearrangement joins TRBV19 to TRBJ2-1; 7 bases are shared with TRBD2. CDR1 LNHDA and CDR2 SQIVND come from the germline V gene (reference sequence). Losses at the gene ends were 2 bases for V and 3 bases for J; bases not matched to a gene: 4. CDR3 length: 15 amino acids. As DNA, the CDR3 is TGTGCCAGTAGTATAAGCCTAGCGGTCTACAATGAGCAGTTCTTC. Translation: CASSISLAVYNEQFF. Filled out from reference TRBV19 and TRBJ2-1, the complete variable domain reads DGGITQSPKYLFRKEGQNVTLSCEQNLNHDAMYWYRQDPGQGLRLIYYSQIVNDFQKGDIAEGYSVSREKKESFPLTVTSAQKNPTAFYLCASSISLAVYNEQFFGPGTRLTVL.

The V call is TRBV25-1, the J call TRBJ1-2, with D unresolved. Germline CDR1 and CDR2: MGHDK and SYGVNS. V dropped 5 bases and J dropped 4 bases, with 8 bases sitting between them. The CDR3 runs 12 residues. The CDR3 DNA reads TGTGCCAGCAGTTACGGTACCTATGGCTACACCTTC. Protein sequence: CASSYGTYGYTF.

The genes are TRBV11-2 and TRBJ2-1; 7 positions agree with TRBD1. V lost 2 bases, J lost 4 bases, and 11 bases stayed unmatched. The germline CDR1 and CDR2 sequences are SGHAT and FQNNGV. This CDR3 is 17 amino acids long. Here the CDR3 DNA reads TGTGCCAGCAGCTTACCGGACGTCAGGGGGTCTTACAATGAGCAGTTCTTC. Translating gives CASSLPDVRGSYNEQFF.

The chain employs TRBV5-1 and TRBJ2-5; 8 nucleotides match TRBD1. The V segment lost 2 bases and the J segment 5 bases; nucleotides outside the gene matches: 2. Germline V CDR1 and CDR2: SGHRS, YFSETQ. The CDR3 runs to 13 residues. CDR3 DNA: TGCGCCAGCAGCTTTACAGGGGGGGAGACCCAGTACTTC. Translated: CASSFTGGETQYF.

The chain links TRBV13 to TRBJ1-2; perhaps TRBD1 as D (6 bases). CDR1 and CDR2 (germline): PRHDT, FYEKMQ (reference sequence). Between the trimmed V and J ends, which lost 2 bases and 2 bases, there was a span of 12 bases. The CDR3 sequence is 15 residues long. The CDR3 DNA is TGTGCCAGCAGCTTAAAACAGGGTGGCAACTATGGCTACACCTTC. Its protein product is CASSLKQGGNYGYTF.

V usage is TRBV4-3 and J usage is TRBJ2-2, with D possibly being TRBD2 (6 bases). The germline V gene has CDR1 LGHNA and CDR2 YSLEER. Trimming removed 1 base from V and 6 bases from J, with 15 bases in between. This CDR3 contains 16 residues. The CDR3 protein is CASSQASASVPGELFF. The CDR3 DNA is TGCGCCAGCAGCCAAGCTTCGGCTAGCGTTCCCGGGGAGCTGTTTTTT.

The chain couples TRBV7-9 to TRBJ1-2; no firm D call. This CDR3 has 14 amino acids. Trimming took off 5 bases at V and 4 bases at J, with 14 bases between the two ends. Germline CDR1 SEHNR, CDR2 FQNEAQ (reference sequence). CDR3 loop: CASSQQSSGYGYTF. The CDR3 DNA sequence: TGTGCCAGCAGCCAGCAGAGCTCGGGCTATGGCTACACCTTC.

The V and J genes are TRBV4-3 and TRBJ1-3, with D tentatively TRBD1 (6 bases). Deletions cut 2 bases from V and 1 base from J, with 12 bases between. Germline V gene data show CDR1 as LGHNA and CDR2 as YSLEER. The CDR3 is made up of 16 amino acids. CDR3 coding DNA: TGCGCCAGCAGCCAAAAGTCACAGGGATCTGGAAACACCATATATTTT. Amino acid sequence: CASSQKSQGSGNTIYF.

This chain links TRBV7-9 with TRBJ1-5; D is possibly TRBD1 (6 bases). The CDR3 spans 15 residues. V was cut by 5 bases and J by 3 bases, with 14 bases left in between. CDR1 and CDR2 from the germline V gene are SEHNR and FQNEAQ (reference sequence). CDR3 in amino acids: CASSPTGALNQPQHF. The CDR3 nucleotides are TGTGCCAGCAGCCCGACAGGAGCTCTCAATCAGCCCCAGCATTTT.

This chain uses TRBV25-1 with TRBJ1-4; no reliable D call. V was cut by 0 bases and J by 1 base, with 3 bases left in between. This CDR3 has 14 amino acids. Germline-derived CDR1 and CDR2 are MGHDK and SYGVNS. CDR3 protein: CASSEYRTNEKLFF. For the CDR3, the DNA is TGTGCCAGCAGTGAATACCGAACTAATGAAAAACTGTTTTTT. Based on the CDR3 plus reference TRBV25-1 and TRBJ1-4, the full variable domain is EADIYQTPRYLVIGTGKKITLECSQTMGHDKMYWYQQDPGMELHLIHYSYGVNSTEKGDLSSESTVSRIRTEHFPLTLESARPSHTSQYLCASSEYRTNEKLFFGSGTQLSVL.

The table lists this clone with a few counts. This sequence joins TRBV19 and TRBJ2-3, with 10 nucleotides matching TRBD2. This CDR3 spans 14 amino acids. Germline V gene lookup returns CDR1 LNHDA and CDR2 SQIVND (reference sequence). V lost 10 bases and J lost 2; bases outside the gene matches: 6. In DNA, the CDR3 is TGTGCCACAGGAGCGGGAGGGCTCACAGATACGCAGTATTTT. Residues: CATGAGGLTDTQYF. Variable domain in full (rest from reference TRBV19 and TRBJ2-3): DGGITQSPKYLFRKEGQNVTLSCEQNLNHDAMYWYRQDPGQGLRLIYYSQIVNDFQKGDIAEGYSVSREKKESFPLTVTSAQKNPTAFYLCATGAGGLTDTQYFGPGTRLTVL.

The CDR3 protein is CASRQGTDTQYF. In DNA form, the CDR3 reads TGTGCCAGCCGACAGGGCACAGATACGCAGTATTTT. The chain has TRBV19 and TRBJ2-3; TRBD1 is a possible D gene (6 bases). Trimming cost V 9 bases and J 1 base, with 8 bases left between them. The CDR3 covers 12 residues. Germline assignment: CDR1 LNHDA and CDR2 SQIVND (reference sequence).

The J gene is TRBJ2-5, the V gene TRBV10-1, with D hard to call. V was pared by 3 bases and J by 2 bases, with 16 bases between. Germline V gene sequence: CDR1 WNHNN, CDR2 SYGVQD (reference sequence). The CDR3 extends over 16 amino acids. The CDR3 loop is CASSDPVPMRQETQYF. The CDR3 coding sequence is TGCGCCAGCAGTGATCCGGTTCCCATGAGACAAGAGACCCAGTACTTC.

The chain uses TRBV16 and TRBJ1-2, with no clear D. The germline V gene encodes CDR1 KGHSY and CDR2 FQNENV. The V gene lost 2 bases and the J gene lost 4 bases, with 14 bases spanning the gap. This CDR3 has 15 amino acids. In DNA, the CDR3 is TGTGCCAGCAGCCAAATCAGTCCACCCCTCTATGGCTACACCTTC. Translating it yields CASSQISPPLYGYTF.

This sequence joins TRBV10-2 and TRBJ1-5; D perhaps matches TRBD1 (5 bases). This CDR3 comprises 11 residues. From germline, CDR1 is WSHSY and CDR2 SAAADI. Trimming cost V 10 bases and J 9 bases, with 13 bases left between them. CDR3 sequence (DNA): TGCGCCACAGCCCAGGGAGGGCCCCAGCATTTT. This sequence encodes CATAQGGPQHF.

The chain is built from TRBV3-1 (or the pseudogene TRBV3-2) and TRBJ1-1, with a tentative D call TRBD1 (6 bases). The CDR3 covers 14 residues. Germline CDR1 LGHDT, CDR2 YNNKEL (reference sequence). Trimming left V 3 bases short and J 3 bases short, with 11 bases between. The DNA of the CDR3 is TGTGCCAGCAGCCAGTGGGAGGGGGACACTGAAGCTTTCTTT. It specifies CASSQWEGDTEAFF.

This chain links TRBV13 with TRBJ1-5; D remains ambiguous. This CDR3 spans 14 amino acids. With 2 bases removed from V and 4 bases from J, the gap between germline ends came to 9 bases. Germline-derived CDR1 and CDR2 are PRHDT and FYEKMQ (reference sequence). CDR3 sequence reads: CASSLNHRNQPQHF. As DNA, the CDR3 is TGTGCCAGCAGCTTAAACCATAGAAATCAGCCCCAGCATTTT.

The chain couples TRBV3-1 (or the pseudogene TRBV3-2) to TRBJ1-2, with unresolved D. This CDR3 has 12 amino acids. V was trimmed by 0 bases and J by 4 bases, leaving 3 bases between them. CDR1 is LGHDT and CDR2 is YNNKEL in the germline V gene (reference sequence). As DNA, the CDR3 is TGTGCCAGCAGCCAAGAGAGCTATGGCTACACCTTC. This codes for CASSQESYGYTF.

This clone was counted a few times. This rearrangement joins TRBV19 to TRBJ2-1, with 7 bases that match TRBD2. This CDR3 is built from 15 residues. Per the germline V gene, CDR1 is LNHDA and CDR2 is SQIVND (reference sequence). V shed 3 bases, J shed 7 bases, and the junction held 9 bases outside the gene matches. DNA for the CDR3: TGTGCCAGTAGTATTTTAAGCGGGAATGGGAATGAGCAGTTCTTC. It translates to CASSILSGNGNEQFF.

The chain joins TRBV11-3 to TRBJ2-3; TRBD2 is a possible D gene (6 bases). The germline CDR1 and CDR2 sequences are SGHNT and YENEEA. CDR3 length: 15 amino acids. The ends were cut back, 3 bases at V and 0 bases at J, with 10 bases in the middle. The CDR3 DNA sequence: TGTGCCAGCAGCTTGGCGGGGCATAGCACAGATACGCAGTATTTT. It specifies CASSLAGHSTDTQYF.

This chain uses TRBV27 with TRBJ2-3; TRBD2 agrees at 9 bases. J gave up 1 base and V 2 bases, and 4 bases lay outside the gene matches. The CDR3 consists of 16 residues. Germline values: CDR1 MNHEY, CDR2 SMNVEV (reference sequence). The CDR3 spells CASSLRASGGTDTQYF. CDR3 nucleotide sequence: TGTGCCAGCAGTTTACGGGCTAGCGGGGGCACAGATACGCAGTATTTT.

The gene calls are TRBV9 and TRBJ2-1, with unresolved D. V was cut by 4 bases and J by 7 bases, with 21 bases left in between. Germline V CDR1 and CDR2: SGDLS, YYNGEE. The CDR3 has 16 residues. The CDR3 nucleotides read TGTGCCAGCAGCTTGTTCCCGGGTCTTCGGGTGAATGAGCAGTTCTTC. Protein sequence: CASSLFPGLRVNEQFF.

J is TRBJ1-1 and V is TRBV14; tentative D call: TRBD1 (5 bases). V was clipped by 1 base and J by 4 bases, with 13 bases between them. Germline CDR1 and CDR2: SGHDN and FVKESK. The CDR3 runs 15 residues. CDR3 nucleotide sequence: TGTGCCAGCAGCCAAGTCACAGGCGGCGGCACTGAAGCTTTCTTT. Protein: CASSQVTGGGTEAFF.

J is TRBJ2-5 and V is TRBV11-2; D not resolved. The CDR3 totals 12 residues. Germline V gives CDR1 SGHAT, CDR2 FQNNGV. V gave up 4 bases and J gave up 4 bases, with 7 bases separating them. The CDR3 is CASSSSGETQYF. CDR3 bases: TGTGCCAGCAGCTCGTCGGGAGAGACCCAGTACTTC. The whole variable domain, filled in from reference TRBV11-2 and TRBJ2-5, reads EAGVAQSPRYKIIEKRQSVAFWCNPISGHATLYWYQQILGQGPKLLIQFQNNGVVDDSQLPKDRFSAERLKGVDSTLKIQPAKLEDSAVYLCASSSSGETQYFGPGTRLLVL.

Written as DNA, the CDR3 is TGCGCCAGCAGCTGGGCAGGGGGGATTTATCAACCTGAAGCTTTCTTT. It encodes CASSWAGGIYQPEAFF. This sequence joins TRBV5-1 and TRBJ1-1; TRBD1 agrees at 7 bases. The trim removed 3 bases at V and 6 bases at J, leaving 14 bases unmatched. The CDR3 has 16 residues. Per germline, CDR1 SGHRS and CDR2 YFSETQ.

The CDR3 reads CASSDLTGTPLDNEKLFF. The CDR3, as DNA: TGCGCCAGCAGTGACTTGACTGGAACGCCCCTAGATAATGAAAAACTGTTTTTT. The rearrangement joins TRBV10-2 to TRBJ1-4; D is ambiguous. The CDR3 runs 18 residues. The germline V gene encodes CDR1 WSHSY and CDR2 SAAADI. Trimming pared 3 bases from V and 4 bases from J, leaving 21 bases between.

The rearrangement uses TRBV6-5 and TRBJ1-2; weak D call: TRBD1 (5 bases). Trimming took off 4 bases at V and 3 bases at J, with 18 bases between the two ends. The CDR3 has 16 amino acids. Germline V gene lookup returns CDR1 MNHEY and CDR2 SVGAGI. DNA of the CDR3: TGTGCCAGCAGTTCGGGGGGGGTCGTGACCGACTATGGCTACACCTTC. Translated: CASSSGGVVTDYGYTF.